The text below deals with one TCR beta chain. Generated by immunoSEQ multiplex PCR, the TCRdb table keeps only in-frame clones and is missing some. The data show 74,000 or so clones, around 90% seen once. V lost 5 bases, J lost 2 bases, and 9 bases lay in between. This CDR3 has 14 residues. CDR1 is LNHDA, CDR2 SQIVND, per germline (reference sequence). The data originate from a study of technical replicates of blood from a handful of donors. What was sequenced was T cells isolated from PBMCs. The chain uses TRBV19 and TRBJ2-2; D might be TRBD1 (5 bases). The clonotype was recovered from a human donor in good health. The CDR3 is CASSVDRNTGELFF. CDR3 DNA: TGTGCCAGTAGTGTTGACAGAAACACCGGGGAGCTGTTTTTT.